Below are 26 T cell receptor beta chains sequenced from a single sample in a study of T cells in Graves' hyperthyroidism and ophthalmopathy. TCR beta CDR3 region amplification was performed from RNA transcripts. In the first-round RT-PCR of the TCR CDR3, the HTBI primer set was used. TCRdb analysed the multiplex PCR reads with MiXCR anew, one entry per CDR3 protein. Of 400,000 or so distinct CDR3 sequences in the sample, over 12% were seen once. The specimen was blood. These receptor sequences come from a man aged 45 to 65 with Graves' ophthalmopathy.

This clonotype was recorded a few times. CDR3 bases: TGTGCCAGCAGTTTCCGACAGGAAAACACCGGGGAGCTGTTTTTT. Protein: CASSFRQENTGELFF. The chain is built from TRBV12-3 or TRBV12-4 and TRBJ2-2; D is possibly TRBD1 (6 bases). The CDR3 length is 15 residues. Trimming left V 3 bases short and J 2 bases short, with 10 bases between.

This clonotype was counted at least ten times. The chain joins TRBV20-1 to TRBJ2-3; unclear D gene. Germline V gives CDR1 DFQATT, CDR2 SNEGSKA (reference sequence). Trimming cost V 0 bases and J 6 bases, with 10 bases left between them. This CDR3 has 13 amino acids. The CDR3 nucleotides are TGCAGTGCTAGAGAAGCACCCCGGGATACGCAGTATTTT. Translation gives CSAREAPRDTQYF.

This clonotype was picked up a small number of times. V gene TRBV4-2 combines with J gene TRBJ2-5; 15 bases fit TRBD2. J was trimmed by 1 base and V by 1 base; bases with no gene match: 1. This CDR3 is 17 amino acids long. The germline V gene has CDR1 LGHNA and CDR2 YNFKEQ. The CDR3 reads CASSQGTSGRVQETQYF. The CDR3 coding sequence is TGTGCCAGCAGCCAAGGGACTAGCGGGAGGGTCCAAGAGACCCAGTACTTC.

The genes are TRBV28 and TRBJ2-7; the match to TRBD2 covers 11 bases. The germline CDR1 and CDR2 sequences are MDHEN and SYDVKM. V trimming: 6 bases; J trimming: 1 base; junction bases outside the gene matches: 8. This CDR3 contains 16 residues. The CDR3 DNA reads TGTGCCAGCAGCTATCTAGCGGGAGGCGCTTCCTACGAGCAGTACTTC. Amino acids: CASSYLAGGASYEQYF.

The chain carries TRBV19 and TRBJ2-5; TRBD2 matches at 7 bases. The CDR3 contains 14 residues. Germline CDR1 and CDR2: LNHDA and SQIVND (reference sequence). V lost 5 bases and J lost 0; bases outside the gene matches: 3. CDR3 sequence: CASSGAGNQETQYF. The CDR3 coding sequence is TGTGCCAGTAGTGGAGCGGGGAACCAAGAGACCCAGTACTTC.

This clonotype has a count of ten or more. The V gene is TRBV28, the J gene TRBJ2-3, with D perhaps matching TRBD1 (5 bases). The germline gives CDR1 MDHEN, CDR2 SYDVKM. CDR3 length: 13 amino acids. Deletions cut 3 bases from V and 3 bases from J, with 7 bases between. The CDR3: CASSFSGTDTQYF. For the CDR3, the DNA is TGTGCCAGCAGTTTTTCAGGGACAGATACGCAGTATTTT. Combining the CDR3 with reference TRBV28 and TRBJ2-3 gives the whole variable domain DVKVTQSSRYLVKRTGEKVFLECVQDMDHENMFWYRQDPGLGLRLIYFSYDVKMKEKGDIPEGYSVSREKKERFSLILESASTNQTSMYLCASSFSGTDTQYFGPGTRLTVL.

This rearrangement joins TRBV20-1 to TRBJ2-2, with D perhaps TRBD2 (6 bases). Germline loops: CDR1 DFQATT, CDR2 SNEGSKA (reference sequence). The CDR3 is made up of 17 amino acids. Trimming pared 4 bases from V and 3 bases from J, leaving 21 bases between. In nucleotides, the CDR3 is TGCAGTGCTAAACTAGCCATCGGGAGTGGTGACACCGGGGAGCTGTTTTTT. Protein product: CSAKLAIGSGDTGELFF.

This clonotype was detected ten times or more. The J gene is TRBJ2-2, the V gene TRBV11-3; 8 bases fit TRBD1. The V and J ends lost 3 bases and 4 bases, in that order; junction bases with no gene match: 4. Germline CDR1 is SGHNT and CDR2 is YENEEA. The CDR3 is 15 amino acids. CDR3 in amino acids: CASSLGGQGTGELFF. In DNA, the CDR3 is TGTGCCAGCAGCTTGGGCGGACAGGGCACCGGGGAGCTGTTTTTT.

This clonotype was counted once. A read error may explain this, as a much larger clone is one base away. The chain is built from TRBV29-1 and TRBJ1-3, with 12 bases fitting TRBD1. The CDR3 covers 13 residues. V lost 7 bases, J lost 8 bases, and 6 bases stayed unmatched. Germline V lookup: CDR1 SQVTM, CDR2 ANQGSEA. The CDR3 DNA sequence: TGCAGCGCTGGGACAGGGGGCAGAGACACCATATATTTT. Translation gives CSAGTGGRDTIYF.

This clonotype came up many times. This chain uses TRBV2 with TRBJ2-5; D unclear. CDR1 is SNHLY, CDR2 FYNNEI, per germline. With 7 bases removed from V and 4 bases from J, the gap between germline ends came to 13 bases. The CDR3 length is 13 residues. The DNA for the CDR3 is TGTGCCAGCATCGGCACAGTTGGAGAGACCCAGTACTTC. It yields the protein CASIGTVGETQYF.

The chain joins TRBV5-4 to TRBJ1-5; no definite D call. Per germline, CDR1 SGHNT and CDR2 YYREEE (reference sequence). The CDR3 has 15 amino acids. V lost 7 bases to trimming and J lost 4 bases, with 18 bases between them. The CDR3 DNA sequence: TGTGCCAGCTCTTCAGGCCTATCTAAAAATCAGCCCCAGCATTTT. This codes for CASSSGLSKNQPQHF.

This clonotype was counted a few times. This chain uses TRBV10-3 with TRBJ1-5, with D unclear. The CDR3 spans 13 residues. Germline V gives CDR1 ENHRY, CDR2 SYGVKD. Trimming took 7 bases from V and 3 from J, leaving 10 bases between them. CDR3 sequence reads: CAIKVGPNQPQHF. The CDR3, as DNA: TGTGCCATCAAAGTCGGTCCCAATCAGCCCCAGCATTTT.

In the case of this clonotype: A much bigger clone sits one base away, suggesting this may be a read error. The gene calls are TRBV7-3 and TRBJ2-1; 7 nucleotides line up with TRBD2. With V trimmed by 5 bases and J by 9 bases, 10 bases remained unmatched. The CDR3 extends over 14 amino acids. Germline V gives CDR1 SGHTA, CDR2 FQGTGA. In DNA, the CDR3 is TGTGCCAGCAGCGCGGTGGGAGGGCGGGCTGAGCAGTTCTTC. Translated: CASSAVGGRAEQFF.

Concerning this clonotype: A clone one base away is much larger, so this may be a read error. The chain recombines TRBV12-3 or TRBV12-4 with TRBJ2-6; D might be TRBD2 (6 bases). This CDR3 comprises 15 residues. The CDR3 region has the DNA TGTGCCAGCAGCCGCGGGGCCGCTGGGGCCAACGTCGTGACTTTC. Residues: CASSRGAAGANVVTF.

This clonotype was seen ten or more times. The genes are TRBV29-1 and TRBJ2-3; TRBD2 might be the D (6 bases). This CDR3 comprises 13 residues. Germline V gene lookup returns CDR1 SQVTM and CDR2 ANQGSEA. V lost 1 base and J 5 bases, leaving 10 bases between the germline ends. Here the CDR3 DNA reads TGCAGCGTTGAAGTGGGAGGCGGAGATACGCAGTATTTT. It yields the protein CSVEVGGGDTQYF.

J is TRBJ2-7 and V is TRBV28, with 9 bases identical to TRBD1. Losses at the gene ends were 7 bases for V and 5 bases for J; bases not matched to a gene: 9. Germline V gene lookup returns CDR1 MDHEN and CDR2 SYDVKM. This CDR3 comprises 14 residues. CDR3 sequence: CASNVQGARNEQYF. The CDR3 DNA is TGTGCCAGCAACGTACAGGGGGCGCGCAACGAGCAGTACTTC. Full variable domain (rest looked up from reference TRBV28 and TRBJ2-7): DVKVTQSSRYLVKRTGEKVFLECVQDMDHENMFWYRQDPGLGLRLIYFSYDVKMKEKGDIPEGYSVSREKKERFSLILESASTNQTSMYLCASNVQGARNEQYFGPGTRLTVT.

This clonotype was detected only a few times. The V call is TRBV29-1, the J call TRBJ1-5, with D hard to call. V was pared by 4 bases and J by 0 bases, with 7 bases between. The CDR3 spans 13 residues. Germline V gene lookup returns CDR1 SQVTM and CDR2 ANQGSEA. The CDR3 DNA sequence: TGCAGCGTTGCGGGGAATAGCAATCAGCCCCAGCATTTT. Translating gives CSVAGNSNQPQHF. The full variable domain, rest sourced from reference TRBV29-1 and TRBJ1-5, is SAVISQKPSRDICQRGTSLTIQCQVDSQVTMMFWYRQQPGQSLTLIATANQGSEATYESGFVIDKFPISRPNLTFSTLTVSNMSPEDSSIYLCSVAGNSNQPQHFGDGTRLSIL.

The rearrangement joins TRBV6-1 to TRBJ2-5; D may be TRBD1 (5 bases). Trimming left V 3 bases short and J 5 bases short, with 10 bases between. The germline V gene encodes CDR1 MNHNS and CDR2 SASEGT. CDR3 length: 13 amino acids. Here the CDR3 reads CASSESGRETQYF. The DNA for the CDR3 is TGTGCCAGCAGTGAGTCAGGGCGCGAGACCCAGTACTTC.

Points on this clonotype: Being one base from a much bigger clone, this may be a read error. The genes are TRBV6-1 and TRBJ2-5; 13 nucleotides line up with TRBD2. Germline V gene data show CDR1 as MNHNS and CDR2 as SASEGT. V shed 6 bases and J 6 bases; nucleotides not matched to a gene: 10. This CDR3 has 16 residues. The DNA of the CDR3 is TGTGCCAGCAGCTGGACTAGCGGGAGTATGGAGAAGACCCAGTACTTC. This gives the protein CASSWTSGSMEKTQYF.

This clonotype was found many times. The chain joins TRBV20-1 to TRBJ1-2; no clear D gene. The germline CDR1 and CDR2 sequences are DFQATT and SNEGSKA (reference sequence). The CDR3 has 11 amino acids. Between the trimmed V and J ends, which lost 2 bases and 8 bases, there was a span of 9 bases. This chain's CDR3 is CSARPTSGYTF. The CDR3 bases are TGCAGTGCTAGACCGACATCAGGCTACACCTTC.

This clonotype was observed at least ten times. This chain connects TRBV6-1 to TRBJ1-1; D gene uncertain. The CDR3 has 14 amino acids. Trimming left V 5 bases short and J 5 bases short, with 15 bases between. CDR1 MNHNS and CDR2 SASEGT come from the germline V gene. CDR3 nucleotide sequence: TGTGCCAGCAGTTATAGTCCGCGAACAACTGAAGCTTTCTTT. It is translated as CASSYSPRTTEAFF.

The CDR3: CASSYSGKNTEAFF. CDR3 nucleotide sequence: TGTGCCAGCAGTTACTCAGGGAAGAACACTGAAGCTTTCTTT. V gene TRBV2 combines with J gene TRBJ1-1; D may be TRBD1 (5 bases). The CDR3 contains 14 residues. The V gene's germline CDR1 is SNHLY and CDR2 FYNNEI. V shed 5 bases and J shed 1 base, with 11 bases lying between them.

This clonotype was seen many times. This chain links TRBV12-3 or TRBV12-4 with TRBJ2-5, with TRBD2 identical over 12 bases. Trimming cost V 6 bases and J 10 bases; bases outside gene matches: 3. The CDR3 runs 12 residues. The CDR3: CASRPTSGSQYF. The CDR3 region has the DNA TGTGCCAGCAGACCGACTAGCGGGAGCCAGTACTTC.

This sequence joins TRBV7-2 and TRBJ2-7; no definite D call. This CDR3 is built from 10 residues. The germline CDR1 and CDR2 sequences are SGHTA and FQGNSA. V lost 5 bases to trimming and J lost 5 bases, with 4 bases between them. CDR3 sequence: CASSTHEQYF. The CDR3 region has the DNA TGTGCCAGCAGCACCCACGAGCAGTACTTC. The whole variable domain, filled in from reference TRBV7-2 and TRBJ2-7, reads GAGVSQSPSNKVTEKGKDVELRCDPISGHTALYWYRQSLGQGLEFLIYFQGNSAPDKSGLPSDRFSAERTGGSVSTLTIQRTQQEDSAVYLCASSTHEQYFGPGTRLTVT.

The table lists this clonotype with many counts. The rearrangement links TRBV2 to TRBJ2-5, with no clear D. Trimming took 2 bases from V and 5 from J, leaving 6 bases between them. CDR1 is SNHLY and CDR2 is FYNNEI in the germline V gene. This CDR3 has 12 residues. CDR3 region: CASSEWSETQYF. CDR3 bases: TGTGCCAGCAGTGAATGGTCCGAGACCCAGTACTTC.

This clonotype showed up many times. The chain links TRBV5-5 to TRBJ2-5, with D uncertain. The V end lost 5 bases, the J end lost 2 bases, and 10 bases lay between the germline ends. This CDR3 has 13 amino acids. Germline V gene lookup returns CDR1 SGHKS and CDR2 YYEKEE (reference sequence). CDR3 region: CASSLVGQETQYF. The CDR3 region has the DNA TGTGCCAGCAGTTTAGTGGGACAAGAGACCCAGTACTTC. Full variable domain (missing parts from reference TRBV5-5 and TRBJ2-5): DAGVTQSPTHLIKTRGQQVTLRCSPISGHKSVSWYQQVLGQGPQFIFQYYEKEERGRGNFPDRFSARQFPNYSSELNVNALLLGDSALYLCASSLVGQETQYFGPGTRLLVL.